The 2 T cell receptor beta chains below all came from one sample that was sequenced in a study of cytomegalovirus exposure and HLA in healthy donors. The study ran its PCR with 60 Vbeta and 13 Jbeta primers. Sequencing used immunoSEQ multiplex PCR; TCRdb keeps in-frame clones, though not all of them. The data contain over 35,000 clones, around 65% of them singletons. Sequencing used PBMCs. These receptors originate from a human donor in good health.

The chain links TRBV28 to TRBJ1-5, with 7 positions matching TRBD1. This CDR3 is 12 amino acids long. Germline CDR1 MDHEN, CDR2 SYDVKM. Trimming cost V 7 bases and J 4 bases; bases outside gene matches: 1. For the CDR3, the DNA is TGTGCCAGCAAGACAGGGAATCAGCCCCAGCATTTT. This encodes CASKTGNQPQHF.

Only a few counts were recorded for this clone. This same CDR3 is encoded by further DNA sequences in the sample. The J gene is TRBJ1-5, the V gene TRBV7-9; weak D call: TRBD1 (5 bases). The germline gives CDR1 SEHNR, CDR2 FQNEAQ (reference sequence). Trimming shortened V by 5 bases and J by 2 bases, and 19 bases separated the two germline ends. The CDR3 length is 17 residues. The chain's CDR3 is CASSLGSGVSGNQPQHF. CDR3 nucleotides: TGTGCCAGCAGCCTTGGTTCGGGGGTTTCAGGCAATCAGCCCCAGCATTTT.